This T cell receptor (beta chain) stems from a study of blood T cell repertoires in COVID-19. V dropped 2 bases and J dropped 6 bases, with 16 bases sitting between them. Germline V CDR1 and CDR2: SQVTM, ANQGSEA. CDR3 length equals 14 residues. The table came from immunoSEQ multiplex PCR; TCRdb's copy has only in-frame clones and leaves some out. The sample consists of 250,000 or so clones, roughly nine tenths of them appearing once. The chain recombines TRBV29-1 with TRBJ1-2, with D possibly TRBD1 on 5 matching bases. This sequence was found in a human donor in a cohort exposed to, infected with or recovered from COVID-19 (not recorded which). The donor label of this sample is uncertain. The sequencing sample was made of PBMCs or T cells enriched from blood (not recorded which). Written as DNA, the CDR3 is TGCAGCGTTGAACGGTTTCGGGGGACGGATGGCTACACCTTC. Translating gives CSVERFRGTDGYTF.